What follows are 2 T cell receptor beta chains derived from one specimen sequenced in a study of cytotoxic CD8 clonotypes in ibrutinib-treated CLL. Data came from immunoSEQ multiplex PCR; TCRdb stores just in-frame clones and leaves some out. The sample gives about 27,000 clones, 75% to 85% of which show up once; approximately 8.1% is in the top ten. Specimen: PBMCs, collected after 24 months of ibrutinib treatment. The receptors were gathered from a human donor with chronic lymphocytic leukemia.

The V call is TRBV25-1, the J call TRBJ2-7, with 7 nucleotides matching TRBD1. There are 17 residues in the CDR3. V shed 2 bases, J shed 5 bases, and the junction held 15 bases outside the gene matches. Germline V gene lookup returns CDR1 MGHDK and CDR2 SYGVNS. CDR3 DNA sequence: TGTGCCAGCAGTGAAGCCCCATCAGGGGGTTCCCTCGACGAGCAGTACTTC. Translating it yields CASSEAPSGGSLDEQYF.

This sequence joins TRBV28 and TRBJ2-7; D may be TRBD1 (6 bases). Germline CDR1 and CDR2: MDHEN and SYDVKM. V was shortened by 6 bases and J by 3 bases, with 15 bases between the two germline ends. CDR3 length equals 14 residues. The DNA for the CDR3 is TGTGCCAGCAGGCTACCCACAGGGTACTACGAGCAGTACTTC. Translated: CASRLPTGYYEQYF.